These 32 T cell receptor beta chains were all obtained from the same sample, sequenced in a study of cytomegalovirus exposure and HLA in healthy donors. With 60 Vbeta and 13 Jbeta primers, the PCR was carried out. Libraries were prepared by immunoSEQ multiplex PCR; TCRdb keeps only in-frame clonotypes and omits some of them. Altogether 95,000 to 150,000 clones are present, 60% to 75% being singletons, with the ten largest covering just under 3%. Source material: PBMCs. Receptors originate from a woman in her thirties or forties in good health and CMV-seropositive.

V and J are TRBV29-1 and TRBJ1-2; no clear D. Trimming cost V 0 bases and J 4 bases, with 9 bases left between them. Germline V gene sequence: CDR1 SQVTM, CDR2 ANQGSEA. The CDR3 runs to 13 residues. The chain's CDR3 is CSVEELRSYGYTF. The CDR3 DNA reads as TGCAGCGTTGAAGAACTAAGGTCCTATGGCTACACCTTC.

The DNA for the CDR3 is TGTGCCAGCAGCGTAGCCACAGGGGAAGAGACCCAGTACTTC. Encoded protein: CASSVATGEETQYF. The chain recombines TRBV9 with TRBJ2-5, with 7 bases lining up with TRBD1. There are 14 residues in the CDR3. V trimming: 0 bases; J trimming: 3 bases; junction bases outside the gene matches: 2. Germline assignment: CDR1 SGDLS and CDR2 YYNGEE.

The rearrangement uses TRBV11-2 and TRBJ2-7; 12 bases line up with TRBD1. The junction had 17 bases not matched to a gene; V was cut back by 5 bases and J by 3 bases. Per germline, CDR1 SGHAT and CDR2 FQNNGV. The CDR3 loop spans 19 amino acids. DNA of the CDR3: TGTGCCAGCAGCCGTTTGGGACAGGGGGCGCACAATAAGTTCTACGAGCAGTACTTC. This codes for CASSRLGQGAHNKFYEQYF.

With regard to this clone: Other DNA sequences in the sample encode the same CDR3. The chain employs TRBV6-1 and TRBJ1-6; TRBD1 might be the D (5 bases). The V end lost 3 bases, the J end lost 1 base, and 16 bases lay between the germline ends. Germline loops: CDR1 MNHNS, CDR2 SASEGT. This CDR3 has 18 amino acids. CDR3: CASSERQGGVSYNSPLHF. The CDR3 bases are TGTGCCAGCAGTGAGCGCCAGGGAGGGGTGTCCTATAATTCACCCCTCCACTTT.

This clone was counted between two and nine times. The chain couples TRBV4-3 to TRBJ1-3; 8 bases line up with TRBD1. Trimming took 1 base from V and 2 from J; bases not matched to a gene: 7. CDR1 is LGHNA and CDR2 is YSLEER in the germline V gene. The CDR3 sequence is 17 residues long. CDR3 in DNA: TGCGCCAGCAGCCAAGCCCTGGACAGGGTCGCTGGAAACACCATATATTTT. It encodes CASSQALDRVAGNTIYF.

This chain connects TRBV10-3 to TRBJ2-2; maybe TRBD1 (5 bases). V lost 3 bases and J lost 0, with 11 bases in between. The germline gives CDR1 ENHRY, CDR2 SYGVKD. There are 16 residues in the CDR3. The CDR3 spells CAISERRQPNTGELFF. In DNA form, the CDR3 reads TGTGCCATCAGTGAAAGGAGACAGCCGAACACCGGGGAGCTGTTTTTT.

This clone was seen a few times. The chain recombines TRBV5-6 with TRBJ2-5; 9 nucleotides line up with TRBD2. This CDR3 spans 15 amino acids. Per the germline V gene, CDR1 is SGHDT and CDR2 is YYEEEE. V gave up 4 bases and J gave up 0 bases; unmatched junction bases: 4. In DNA, the CDR3 is TGTGCCAGCAGCCGGTTAGCGGGGGACCAAGAGACCCAGTACTTC. Protein product: CASSRLAGDQETQYF.

The chain links TRBV6-5 to TRBJ2-1; 11 bases align to TRBD1. The junction had 3 bases not matched to a gene; V was cut back by 6 bases and J by 2 bases. Germline V gives CDR1 MNHEY, CDR2 SVGAGI. The CDR3 extends over 15 amino acids. The CDR3 coding sequence is TGTGCCAGCAGGGGGGACAGGGGGACCTACAATGAGCAGTTCTTC. It translates to CASRGDRGTYNEQFF.

This chain links TRBV18 with TRBJ2-7, with a tentative D call TRBD1 (6 bases). The germline V gene encodes CDR1 KGHSH and CDR2 LQKENI. This CDR3 has 17 residues. Trimming shortened V by 2 bases and J by 7 bases, and 24 bases separated the two germline ends. DNA for the CDR3: TGTGCCAGCTCACCATATCCGCTCTTGGGGGAGACAGGAGAGCAGTACTTC. It codes for CASSPYPLLGETGEQYF.

CDR3 sequence reads: CAISNDRAGETQYF. DNA of the CDR3: TGTGCCATCAGCAACGACAGGGCGGGCGAGACCCAGTACTTC. The chain employs TRBV10-3 and TRBJ2-5; TRBD1 agrees at 7 bases. V was pared by 6 bases and J by 5 bases, with 9 bases of the junction left unmatched. The CDR3 runs to 14 residues. Germline V gene lookup returns CDR1 ENHRY and CDR2 SYGVKD.

This clone was seen a handful of times. The rearrangement uses TRBV7-3 and TRBJ2-7; 8 bases are shared with TRBD1. The CDR3 runs 15 residues. From germline, CDR1 is SGHTA and CDR2 FQGTGA. J lost 6 bases, V lost 5 bases, and 12 bases had no gene match. CDR3 protein: CASSPQGAKGTEQYF. The CDR3 nucleotides read TGTGCCAGCAGCCCCCAGGGGGCGAAAGGCACCGAGCAGTACTTC.

This clone was counted only a few times. This chain links TRBV6-1 with TRBJ1-2, with a tentative D call TRBD1 (6 bases). Per germline, CDR1 MNHNS and CDR2 SASEGT. Trimming cost V 7 bases and J 8 bases, with 23 bases left between them. The CDR3 is 15 residues long. The CDR3 DNA reads TGTGCCAGCAATACTGGGGACACGGTTCAGAAGGGCTACACCTTC. Translated, it gives CASNTGDTVQKGYTF.

The chain couples TRBV4-2 to TRBJ2-7; the match to TRBD2 covers 7 bases. The CDR3 totals 17 residues. The junction had 11 bases not matched to a gene; V was cut back by 1 base and J by 2 bases. The germline CDR1 and CDR2 sequences are LGHNA and YNFKEQ. CDR3 sequence (DNA): TGTGCCAGCAGCCAAGTGGGGGTGGGGGGGGAACCCTACGAGCAGTACTTC. Translation gives CASSQVGVGGEPYEQYF.

The CDR3 loop is CASSVGQGHEQYF. CDR3 bases: TGTGCCAGCAGCGTAGGACAGGGGCACGAGCAGTACTTC. The V and J genes are TRBV9 and TRBJ2-7, with TRBD1 matching over 8 bases. The CDR3 length is 13 residues. V shed 0 bases and J 5 bases; nucleotides not matched to a gene: 1. The V gene's germline CDR1 is SGDLS and CDR2 YYNGEE.

This chain links TRBV7-2 with TRBJ2-1; TRBD2 matches at 10 bases. The V and J ends lost 5 bases and 5 bases, in that order; junction bases with no gene match: 9. Germline V lookup: CDR1 SGHTA, CDR2 FQGNSA. The CDR3 has 16 residues. In nucleotides, the CDR3 is TGTGCCAGCAGCCCGCCGGGACTAGCGAAACACAATGAGCAGTTCTTC. This codes for CASSPPGLAKHNEQFF. Combining the CDR3 with reference TRBV7-2 and TRBJ2-1 gives the whole variable domain GAGVSQSPSNKVTEKGKDVELRCDPISGHTALYWYRQSLGQGLEFLIYFQGNSAPDKSGLPSDRFSAERTGGSVSTLTIQRTQQEDSAVYLCASSPPGLAKHNEQFFGPGTRLTVL.

The genes are TRBV18 and TRBJ2-7, with TRBD1 matching 11 bases. Per germline, CDR1 KGHSH and CDR2 LQKENI. CDR3 length equals 17 residues. V lost 0 bases and J lost 1; bases outside the gene matches: 5. The CDR3 protein is CASSPPRGTGGSYEQYF. Here the CDR3 DNA reads TGTGCCAGCTCACCACCAAGAGGGACAGGGGGATCCTACGAGCAGTACTTC.

The V and J genes are TRBV29-1 and TRBJ1-1; D gene uncertain. The CDR3 covers 12 residues. V gave up 4 bases and J gave up 0 bases, with 6 bases separating them. Germline values: CDR1 SQVTM, CDR2 ANQGSEA. The CDR3 loop is CSVAFVNTEAFF. The DNA for the CDR3 is TGCAGCGTTGCCTTCGTGAACACTGAAGCTTTCTTT.

DNA of the CDR3: TGTGCCAGCAGCTTCCCGCGGGACAGGGGCGAGTCGGCAGTCTCCTACGAGCAGTACTTC. As protein: CASSFPRDRGESAVSYEQYF. The V call is TRBV7-8, the J call TRBJ2-7, with 10 positions matching TRBD1. J lost 0 bases, V lost 3 bases, and 17 bases had no gene match. Germline lookup yields CDR1 SGHVS and CDR2 FQNEAQ. The CDR3 spans 20 residues.

The chain couples TRBV5-1 to TRBJ1-4; D not resolved. Germline V gene sequence: CDR1 SGHRS, CDR2 YFSETQ. Trimming cost V 2 bases and J 0 bases, with 11 bases left between them. This CDR3 is 16 amino acids long. The CDR3 sequence is CASSFQDTATNEKLFF. The CDR3 nucleotides read TGCGCCAGCAGCTTCCAGGATACCGCAACTAATGAAAAACTGTTTTTT.

This clone was seen only a few times. V is TRBV29-1 and J is TRBJ1-1; TRBD1 agrees at 7 bases. Unmatched junction bases numbered 10, after V lost 8 bases and J lost 4 bases. Germline-derived CDR1 and CDR2 are SQVTM and ANQGSEA. The CDR3 is 13 residues long. DNA of the CDR3: TGCAGCCCCTGGGGGGCAGGGGGCACTGAAGCTTTCTTT. This gives the protein CSPWGAGGTEAFF.

This chain joins TRBV7-9 and TRBJ2-5; TRBD1 agrees at 7 bases. Trimming at V came to 6 bases and at J to 3 bases, leaving 7 bases not matched to a gene. CDR1 SEHNR and CDR2 FQNEAQ come from the germline V gene (reference sequence). CDR3 length: 14 residues. The CDR3 region is CASRQTGEKETQYF. CDR3 DNA: TGTGCCAGCAGACAAACAGGGGAGAAAGAGACCCAGTACTTC.

This chain uses TRBV18 with TRBJ1-2; D not resolved. Germline lookup yields CDR1 KGHSH and CDR2 LQKENI. Trimming pared 3 bases from V and 0 bases from J, leaving 11 bases between. CDR3 length: 15 amino acids. The CDR3 reads CASSPTVGANYGYTF. In DNA, the CDR3 is TGTGCCAGCTCACCGACGGTAGGAGCTAACTATGGCTACACCTTC.

The genes are TRBV28 and TRBJ1-2; D not resolved. There are 11 residues in the CDR3. V lost 7 bases and J 0 bases, leaving 3 bases between the germline ends. Per the germline V gene, CDR1 is MDHEN and CDR2 is SYDVKM. CDR3 in amino acids: CASNTNYGYTF. DNA for the CDR3: TGTGCCAGCAACACTAACTATGGCTACACCTTC.

J is TRBJ2-7 and V is TRBV2; D is perhaps TRBD2 (6 bases). Between the trimmed V and J ends, which lost 8 bases and 0 bases, there was a span of 14 bases. This CDR3 contains 14 residues. CDR1 and CDR2 from the germline V gene are SNHLY and FYNNEI. The CDR3 DNA follows: TGTGCCAGCTCGCAAATTAGCGGCTCCTACGAGCAGTACTTC. It specifies CASSQISGSYEQYF. Combining the CDR3 with reference TRBV2 and TRBJ2-7 gives the whole variable domain EPEVTQTPSHQVTQMGQEVILRCVPISNHLYFYWYRQILGQKVEFLVSFYNNEISEKSEIFDDQFSVERPDGSNFTLKIRSTKLEDSAMYFCASSQISGSYEQYFGPGTRLTVT.

The chain carries TRBV29-1 and TRBJ1-3, with 8 bases identical to TRBD1. V shed 4 bases and J 2 bases; nucleotides not matched to a gene: 4. The CDR3 is 14 amino acids. Germline V gene data show CDR1 as SQVTM and CDR2 as ANQGSEA. CDR3 DNA sequence: TGCAGCGTTGCTACAGGGGGGACTGGAAACACCATATATTTT. It translates to CSVATGGTGNTIYF.

This clone was found a few times. This sequence joins TRBV30 and TRBJ2-2, with TRBD2 identical over 10 bases. The V gene's germline CDR1 is GTSNPN and CDR2 SVGIG (reference sequence). J gave up 5 bases and V 2 bases, and 2 bases lay outside the gene matches. The CDR3 length is 14 residues. CDR3 nucleotide sequence: TGTGCCTGGAGTACGGGACTAGCGACCGGGGAGCTGTTTTTT. Translation: CAWSTGLATGELFF.

The chain links TRBV27 to TRBJ1-1, with D unclear. Per germline, CDR1 MNHEY and CDR2 SMNVEV (reference sequence). The CDR3 spans 14 residues. Trimming shortened V by 5 bases and J by 4 bases, and 14 bases separated the two germline ends. The DNA of the CDR3 is TGTGCCAGCAGTCGTGGGGTTGAGGGCACTGAAGCTTTCTTT. It is translated as CASSRGVEGTEAFF.

The chain couples TRBV9 to TRBJ1-2; D might be TRBD1 (5 bases). Germline assignment: CDR1 SGDLS and CDR2 YYNGEE. This CDR3 has 14 residues. Deletions cut 5 bases from V and 13 bases from J, with 24 bases between. The CDR3 loop is CASSPMTPPGHFTF. As DNA, the CDR3 is TGTGCCAGCAGTCCAATGACCCCCCCTGGACACTTCACCTTC.

This clone was counted a single time. The junction differs from germline at one of its ends, possibly a read error. This chain links TRBV7-7 with TRBJ2-5; 11 bases are a match to TRBD2. This CDR3 is 16 amino acids long. Germline V CDR1 and CDR2: SSHAT, FNYEAQ (reference sequence). DNA of the CDR3: TGTGCTAGCAGCTCAGGGACTAGCGGAGAGGGGGAGACCCAGTACTTC. Translated: CASSSGTSGEGETQYF. Complete variable domain (other parts from reference TRBV7-7 and TRBJ2-5): GAGVSQSPRYKVTKRGQDVTLRCDPISSHATLYWYQQALGQGPEFLTYFNYEAQPDKSGLPSDRFSAERPEGSISTLTIQRTEQRDSAMYRCASSSGTSGEGETQYFGPGTRLLVL.

CDR3 loop: CASSRTSHNSPLHF. CDR3 bases: TGTGCCAGCAGCAGGACTTCTCATAATTCACCCCTCCACTTT. The chain links TRBV7-9 to TRBJ1-6; D remains ambiguous. Germline V gene sequence: CDR1 SEHNR, CDR2 FQNEAQ (reference sequence). This CDR3 contains 14 residues. With 5 bases removed from V and 5 bases from J, the gap between germline ends came to 10 bases.

The rearrangement joins TRBV6-5 to TRBJ2-1; 11 nucleotides line up with TRBD2. In germline, CDR1 is MNHEY, CDR2 SVGAGI. Germline trimming cut 5 bases from V and 4 bases from J; bases unmatched to any gene: 4. The CDR3 length is 15 residues. The CDR3 is CASSTSGGPYNEQFF. Written as DNA, the CDR3 is TGTGCCAGCAGTACTAGCGGGGGACCTTACAATGAGCAGTTCTTC.

The rearrangement links TRBV5-8 to TRBJ2-1; the D is unclear. CDR3 length: 13 amino acids. CDR1 SGHTS and CDR2 YDEGEE come from the germline V gene. V gave up 6 bases and J gave up 0 bases, with 7 bases separating them. This CDR3 reads CASTGGSYNEQFF. In nucleotides, the CDR3 is TGTGCCAGCACCGGTGGCTCCTACAATGAGCAGTTCTTC.